This T cell receptor (beta chain) was identified in a study of T cells in tumors after PD-1 blockade. Overall study: A subset received ongoing vismodegib 150 mg daily alongside anti-PD-1 therapy.

Trimming removed 3 bases at V and 3 bases at J, with 12 bases between. CDR1 KGHSH and CDR2 LQKENI come from the germline V gene. This CDR3 spans 15 amino acids. Profiling relied on immunoSEQ multiplex PCR, and the TCRdb table lists in-frame clones only, not all of them. Found here are fewer than 55,000 clones, over 70% of them singletons; the top ten hold about 4%. The receptor comes from a human donor with basal cell carcinoma. The chain couples TRBV18 to TRBJ2-1, with D perhaps assigned TRBD1 or TRBD2 (6 bases each). Here the sequenced sample was PBMCs, taken before anti-PD-1 treatment. The CDR3 loop is CASSPPQGLYNEQFF. CDR3 nucleotides: TGTGCCAGCTCACCGCCACAGGGACTCTACAATGAGCAGTTCTTC.